These 13 T cell receptor beta chains share one sample of origin, sequenced in a study of blood T cell repertoires in COVID-19. Method: immunoSEQ multiplex PCR; TCRdb's copy keeps in-frame clones and lacks some. The sample gives roughly 200,000 clones, roughly 88% of which show up once; roughly 3.7% is in the top ten. Sequenced sample: peripheral blood. The receptors originated from a woman aged 25 to 45 with acute or convalescent COVID-19.

This chain joins TRBV27 and TRBJ1-6, with D tentatively TRBD1 (6 bases). The CDR3 totals 15 residues. The ends were cut back, 7 bases at V and 4 bases at J, with 14 bases in the middle. Looked up from germline, CDR1 is MNHEY and CDR2 is SMNVEV (reference sequence). CDR3 residues: CASKMTDRYNSPLHF. For the CDR3, the DNA is TGTGCCAGCAAAATGACGGACAGATATAATTCACCCCTCCACTTT.

J is TRBJ2-1 and V is TRBV24-1; 7 bases are a match to TRBD2. Germline CDR1 KGHDR, CDR2 SFDVKD. The CDR3 length is 14 residues. V lost 9 bases and J lost 6; bases outside the gene matches: 10. The CDR3 protein is CATGTGTIFNEQFF. The CDR3 DNA follows: TGTGCCACCGGGACGGGGACTATCTTCAATGAGCAGTTCTTC.

The CDR3: CATAASNSYGYTF. CDR3 DNA sequence: TGTGCCACCGCCGCCTCCAACTCCTATGGCTACACCTTC. V usage is TRBV24-1 and J usage is TRBJ1-2; D is ambiguous. The germline V gene has CDR1 KGHDR and CDR2 SFDVKD. CDR3 size: 13 residues. V was shortened by 9 bases and J by 4 bases, with 14 bases between the two germline ends.

This chain connects TRBV7-9 to TRBJ1-2, with TRBD1 matching over 10 bases. The germline CDR1 and CDR2 sequences are SEHNR and FQNEAQ (reference sequence). V was pared by 4 bases and J by 8 bases, with 1 base of the junction left unmatched. There are 12 residues in the CDR3. The CDR3: CASSWTGGGYTF. The CDR3 DNA follows: TGTGCCAGCAGCTGGACAGGGGGAGGCTACACCTTC.

V is TRBV19 and J is TRBJ2-6; no definite D call. The CDR3 runs to 14 residues. Per germline, CDR1 LNHDA and CDR2 SQIVND (reference sequence). V dropped 3 bases and J dropped 4 bases, with 7 bases sitting between them. This CDR3 is CASSITGGANVLTF. The CDR3 DNA is TGTGCCAGTAGTATCACCGGGGGGGCCAACGTCCTGACTTTC.

V and J are TRBV2 and TRBJ2-1; D is perhaps TRBD1 (6 bases). The CDR3 is made up of 13 amino acids. Germline V lookup: CDR1 SNHLY, CDR2 FYNNEI. The ends were cut back, 9 bases at V and 9 bases at J, with 18 bases in the middle. CDR3 sequence reads: CASVRQAGFEQFF. The CDR3 DNA is TGTGCCAGTGTACGACAGGCCGGTTTTGAGCAGTTCTTC.

The gene calls are TRBV28 and TRBJ2-7, with D possibly being TRBD2 (6 bases). V gave up 7 bases and J gave up 4 bases, with 11 bases separating them. The V gene's germline CDR1 is MDHEN and CDR2 SYDVKM. The CDR3 consists of 12 residues. CDR3 in amino acids: CASMRSGYEQYF. The CDR3 DNA reads TGTGCCAGCATGAGGAGCGGGTACGAGCAGTACTTC.

This chain's CDR3 is CASSERESYGYTF. The CDR3 DNA reads as TGTGCCAGCAGTGAAAGGGAGAGCTATGGCTACACCTTC. This rearrangement joins TRBV6-1 to TRBJ1-2; D gene unclear. Germline V CDR1 and CDR2: MNHNS, SASEGT. V shed 2 bases and J shed 4 bases, with 8 bases lying between them. This CDR3 has 13 amino acids.

V is TRBV7-2 and J is TRBJ2-2, with D possibly matching TRBD1 (5 bases). This CDR3 spans 14 amino acids. With 0 bases removed from V and 6 bases from J, the gap between germline ends came to 8 bases. From germline, CDR1 is SGHTA and CDR2 FQGNSA. The CDR3 sequence: CASSLASGPGELFF. In DNA, the CDR3 is TGTGCCAGCAGCTTAGCATCAGGGCCCGGGGAGCTGTTTTTT.

The rearrangement joins TRBV7-9 to TRBJ2-2; D might be TRBD1 (5 bases). The CDR3 has 15 amino acids. The ends were cut back, 5 bases at V and 3 bases at J, with 13 bases in the middle. Per the germline V gene, CDR1 is SEHNR and CDR2 is FQNEAQ (reference sequence). CDR3 sequence reads: CASSLGWGDTGELFF. The DNA for the CDR3 is TGTGCCAGCAGCCTAGGGTGGGGCGACACCGGGGAGCTGTTTTTT.

The CDR3 reads CASSAPTGSGYEQYF. The CDR3 bases are TGTGCCAGTAGTGCCCCTACAGGGTCGGGCTACGAGCAGTACTTC. This chain uses TRBV19 with TRBJ2-7; the D gene is possibly TRBD1 (6 bases). Trimming shortened V by 5 bases and J by 3 bases, and 17 bases separated the two germline ends. This CDR3 has 15 amino acids. The V gene's germline CDR1 is LNHDA and CDR2 SQIVND (reference sequence).

The chain uses TRBV24-1 and TRBJ1-1, with no clear D. Between the trimmed V and J ends, which lost 5 bases and 7 bases, there was a span of 7 bases. The CDR3 has 11 amino acids. Germline V CDR1 and CDR2: KGHDR, SFDVKD. The CDR3 DNA reads as TGTGCCACCAGTGCGGGTGGTGAAGCTTTCTTT. Protein: CATSAGGEAFF.

The chain carries TRBV2 and TRBJ2-5; 11 nucleotides line up with TRBD2. Germline lookup yields CDR1 SNHLY and CDR2 FYNNEI. This CDR3 is built from 15 residues. J was trimmed by 7 bases and V by 7 bases; bases with no gene match: 11. The CDR3 bases are TGTGCCAGCAAGGGCTCGACTAGCGGGATGGGGACCCAGTACTTC. It specifies CASKGSTSGMGTQYF.